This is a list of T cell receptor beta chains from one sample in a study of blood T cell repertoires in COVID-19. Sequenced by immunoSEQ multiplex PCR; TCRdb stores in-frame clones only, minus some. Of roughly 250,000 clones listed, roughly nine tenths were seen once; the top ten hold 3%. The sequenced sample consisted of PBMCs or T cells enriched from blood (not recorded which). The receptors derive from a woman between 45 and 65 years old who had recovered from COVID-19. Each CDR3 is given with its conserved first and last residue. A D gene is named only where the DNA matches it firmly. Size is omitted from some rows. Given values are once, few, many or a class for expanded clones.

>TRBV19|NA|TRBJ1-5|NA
TGTGCCAGTACCACATCCGGGACAAGGGGCGGTAGACAGCCCCAGCATTTT
CASTTSGTRGGRQPQHF
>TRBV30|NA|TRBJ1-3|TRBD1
TGTGCCTGGAGCCCTGGGGACAGATATGGAAACACCATATATTTT
CAWSPGDRYGNTIYF
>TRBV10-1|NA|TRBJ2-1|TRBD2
TGCGCCAGCAGTGAACAACTAGCGGGAGCGCCTAACAATGAGCAGTTCTTC
CASSEQLAGAPNNEQFF
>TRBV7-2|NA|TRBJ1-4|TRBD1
TGTGCCAGCAGCTACAGACAGGGGGTTACTAATGAAAAACTGTTTTTT
CASSYRQGVTNEKLFF
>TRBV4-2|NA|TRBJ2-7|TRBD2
TGTGCCAGCAGCCAAGGGACTAGCGGAGGTTACGAGCAGTACTTC
CASSQGTSGGYEQYF
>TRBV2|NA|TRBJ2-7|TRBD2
TGTGCCAGCAGACGTAGCGGGAGGGGGGGTTACGAGCAGTACTTC
CASRRSGRGGYEQYF
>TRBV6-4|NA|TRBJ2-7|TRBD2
TGTGCCAGCAGTGAAGAGACTAGCGGGACCCTCGAGCAGTACTTC
CASSEETSGTLEQYF
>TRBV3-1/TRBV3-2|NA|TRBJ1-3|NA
TGTGCCAGCAGCCAAGTGGCAGACTCTGGAAACACCATATATTTT
CASSQVADSGNTIYF
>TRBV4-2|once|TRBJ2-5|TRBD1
TGTGCCAGCAGCCAAGATCCGACAGGGGGCTTAGAGACCCAGTACTTC
CASSQDPTGGLETQYF
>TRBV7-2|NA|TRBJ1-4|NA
TGTGCCAGCAGCTTATTTACGGGTCAGAATGAAAAACTGTTTTTT
CASSLFTGQNEKLFF
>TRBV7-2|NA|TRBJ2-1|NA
TGTGCCAGCAGCTTAGACAGGAAGGCCTACAATGAGCAGTTCTTC
CASSLDRKAYNEQFF
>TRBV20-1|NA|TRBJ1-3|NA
TGCAGTGCTAGTTCGTCCTGGGGGGCTGGAAACACCATATATTTT
CSASSSWGAGNTIYF
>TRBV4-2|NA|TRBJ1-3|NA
TGTGCCAGCAGCGTCCCTGTTGTGTTGTCTGGAAACACCATATATTTT
CASSVPVVLSGNTIYF
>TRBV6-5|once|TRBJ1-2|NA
TGTGCCAGCATCAAACCCGGGATTTCTTTTGGCTACACCTTC
CASIKPGISFGYTF
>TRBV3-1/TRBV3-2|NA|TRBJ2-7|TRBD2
TGTGCCAGCAGCCAAGGGACTAGCGGGCCTCTCAACTTC
CASSQGTSGPLNF
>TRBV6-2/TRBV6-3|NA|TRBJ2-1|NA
TGTGCCAGCAGTTACCACCGTCGAGGAAGCACCTACAATGAGCAGTTCTTC
CASSYHRRGSTYNEQFF